The clone carrying this T cell receptor (beta chain) turned up a few times. Seattle researchers signed up patients amid active infection and tracked them longitudinally. This table comes from immunoSEQ multiplex PCR, and its TCRdb copy is limited to in-frame clones, with some not included. The table has approximately 500,000 clones, 70% to 90% seen once. The CDR3 runs 15 residues. Germline CDR1 is MGHRA and CDR2 is YSYEKL. The ends lost 0 bases at V and 9 bases at J; junction bases unmatched: 6. These data are taken from a study of blood T cell repertoires in COVID-19. Study-level information: T cells, B-cell-depleted T cells, or PBMCs provided the cDNA or gDNA that served as material.

The source material was peripheral blood. This clonotype was sampled from a woman aged 50 to 60 with COVID-19, enrolled during active disease. The chain is built from TRBV4-1 and TRBJ1-3; 9 bases align to TRBD1. CDR3 bases: TGCGCCAGCAGCCAAGATGGGGGGACAGGGCGCACCATATATTTT. It yields the protein CASSQDGGTGRTIYF.